Below, 8 T cell receptor beta chains from the same sample are listed, as sequenced in a study of shared clonotypes between healthy human individuals. Only in-frame clones appear in the TCRdb table, and some are missing; sequencing was by immunoSEQ multiplex PCR. The table records a few million clones, approximately 94% of them present only once. Sequencing was carried out using naive CD4+ T cells sorted from blood. Subset noted: CD45RA+ positively selected. Source of these receptors: a man between 18 and 29 years old in good health.

This clone was seen once. The chain has TRBV5-1 and TRBJ2-3; tentatively, D is TRBD2 (6 bases). V gave up 4 bases and J gave up 0 bases, with 15 bases separating them. Germline V lookup: CDR1 SGHRS, CDR2 YFSETQ. The CDR3 sequence is 16 residues long. CDR3: CASSTSFSGSTDTQYF. In DNA form, the CDR3 reads TGCGCCAGCAGCACCTCCTTTAGCGGAAGCACAGATACGCAGTATTTT.

The J gene is TRBJ2-3, the V gene TRBV30, with TRBD2 identical over 9 bases. The CDR3 has 15 residues. The ends lost 1 base at V and 0 bases at J; junction bases unmatched: 2. The germline CDR1 and CDR2 sequences are GTSNPN and SVGIG (reference sequence). CDR3 DNA sequence: TGTGCCTGGAGTGGGACTAGCGAGAGCACAGATACGCAGTATTTT. Protein: CAWSGTSESTDTQYF. Complete variable domain (other parts from reference TRBV30 and TRBJ2-3): SQTIHQWPATLVQPVGSPLSLECTVEGTSNPNLYWYRQAAGRGLQLLFYSVGIGQISSEVPQNLSASRPQDRQFILSSKKLLLSDSGFYLCAWSGTSESTDTQYFGPGTRLTVL.

The gene calls are TRBV10-3 and TRBJ2-4; D is undetermined. This CDR3 region has 13 residues. The V gene lost 3 bases and the J gene lost 3 bases, with 6 bases spanning the gap. Germline CDR1 reads ENHRY; CDR2 reads SYGVKD. DNA of the CDR3: TGTGCCATCAGTGAAGATAGCAAAAACATTCAGTACTTC. Encoded protein: CAISEDSKNIQYF.

V is TRBV5-1 and J is TRBJ2-7; a possible D gene is TRBD1 (6 bases). CDR1 and CDR2 (germline): SGHRS, YFSETQ. This CDR3 region has 15 residues. Between the trimmed V and J ends, which lost 0 bases and 0 bases, there was a span of 10 bases. CDR3 residues: CASSLDRTASYEQYF. The CDR3 nucleotides read TGCGCCAGCAGCTTGGACCGGACAGCCTCCTACGAGCAGTACTTC.

Note on this clone: Other nucleotide sequences from this sample produce the same CDR3. The chain couples TRBV10-3 to TRBJ2-3; D unresolved. This CDR3 spans 14 amino acids. V was pared by 0 bases and J by 1 base, with 5 bases between. Per germline, CDR1 ENHRY and CDR2 SYGVKD. CDR3 region: CAISESGRTDTQYF. CDR3 nucleotide sequence: TGTGCCATCAGTGAGTCGGGCCGCACAGATACGCAGTATTTT.

The chain employs TRBV7-8 and TRBJ1-1; D unresolved. CDR3 length: 11 residues. Germline V gene sequence: CDR1 SGHVS, CDR2 FQNEAQ. V was clipped by 2 bases and J by 7 bases, with 5 bases between them. This CDR3 is CASSLFSEAFF. CDR3 sequence (DNA): TGTGCCAGCAGCTTATTTAGTGAAGCTTTCTTT.

The gene calls are TRBV6-1 and TRBJ1-5; D possibly corresponds to TRBD1 (5 bases). The V end lost 0 bases, the J end lost 6 bases, and 18 bases lay between the germline ends. CDR1 and CDR2 (germline): MNHNS, SASEGT. The CDR3 covers 17 residues. Written as DNA, the CDR3 is TGTGCCAGCAGTGAAGCCGGAGGGACCCTCCAGGGTCAGCCCCAGCATTTT. This sequence encodes CASSEAGGTLQGQPQHF.

The genes are TRBV10-1 and TRBJ2-7, with 11 bases aligning to TRBD1. CDR3 size: 15 residues. Germline trimming cut 6 bases from V and 5 bases from J; bases unmatched to any gene: 9. Germline CDR1 and CDR2: WNHNN and SYGVQD (reference sequence). CDR3 coding DNA: TGCGCCAGCAGCGAACCTGGACAGGGGGCTGACGAGCAGTACTTC. Its protein product is CASSEPGQGADEQYF.